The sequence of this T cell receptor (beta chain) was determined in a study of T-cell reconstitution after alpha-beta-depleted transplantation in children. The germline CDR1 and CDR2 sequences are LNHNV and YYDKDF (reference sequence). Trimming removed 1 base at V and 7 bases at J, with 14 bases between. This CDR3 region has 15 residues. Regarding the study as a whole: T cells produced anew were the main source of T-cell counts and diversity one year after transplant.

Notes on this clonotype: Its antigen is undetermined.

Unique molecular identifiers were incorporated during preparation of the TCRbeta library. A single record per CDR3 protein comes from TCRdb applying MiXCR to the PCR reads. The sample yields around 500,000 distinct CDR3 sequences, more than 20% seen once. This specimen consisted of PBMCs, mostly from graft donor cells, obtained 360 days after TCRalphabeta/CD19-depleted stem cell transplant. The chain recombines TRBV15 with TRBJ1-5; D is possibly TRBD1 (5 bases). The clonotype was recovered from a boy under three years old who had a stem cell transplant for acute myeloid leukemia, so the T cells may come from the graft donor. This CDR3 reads CATSRVIGGGQPQHF. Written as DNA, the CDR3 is TGTGCCACCAGCAGAGTTATTGGGGGTGGACAGCCCCAGCATTTT.